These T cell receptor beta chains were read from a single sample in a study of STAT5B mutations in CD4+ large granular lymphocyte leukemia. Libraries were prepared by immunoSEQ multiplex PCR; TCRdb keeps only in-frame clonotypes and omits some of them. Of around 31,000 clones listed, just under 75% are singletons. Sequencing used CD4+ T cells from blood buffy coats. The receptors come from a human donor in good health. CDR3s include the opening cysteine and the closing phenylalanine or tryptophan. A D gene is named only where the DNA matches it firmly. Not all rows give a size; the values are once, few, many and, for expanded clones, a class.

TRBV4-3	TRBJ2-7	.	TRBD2	TGCGCCAGCAGCTCGCGGACTAGGGTGGGGGTTTACGAGCAGTACTTC	CASSSRTRVGVYEQYF
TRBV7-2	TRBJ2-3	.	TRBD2	TGTGCCAGCAGCCCCGGGGGGGGTGGCGCGGATACGCAGTATTTT	CASSPGGGGADTQYF
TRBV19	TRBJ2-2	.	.	TGTGCCAGTAGTTCGGGGCCTCCTAAGGAGCTGTTTTTT	CASSSGPPKELFF
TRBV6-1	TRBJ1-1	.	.	TGTGCCAGCAGTTTCCCTGGTGTGAACACTGAAGCTTTCTTT	CASSFPGVNTEAFF
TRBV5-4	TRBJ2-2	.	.	TGTGCCAGCAGCCTTCCCCTGGGGGCGAACACCGGGGAGCTGTTTTTT	CASSLPLGANTGELFF
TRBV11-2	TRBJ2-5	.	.	TGTGCCAGCAGCTTAAGAGGGGGTGGGGGCTCCCAAGAGACCCAGTACTTC	CASSLRGGGGSQETQYF
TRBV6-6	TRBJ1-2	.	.	TGTGCCAGCAGCCCATCAGCAGAACATGGCTACACCTTC	CASSPSAEHGYTF
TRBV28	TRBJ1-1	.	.	TGTGCCACCCAAAGTCTGGGCGGGGAAGCTTTCTTT	CATQSLGGEAFF
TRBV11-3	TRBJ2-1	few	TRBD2	TGTGCCAGCAGCTTAAGGTCTGGCGGGAGGGGGAATGAGCAGTTCTTC	CASSLRSGGRGNEQFF
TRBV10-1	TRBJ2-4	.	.	TGCGCCAGCAGTGAGTCCGAGTTCCCGGGGAACATTCAGTACTTC	CASSESEFPGNIQYF
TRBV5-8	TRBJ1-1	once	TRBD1	TGTGCCAGCAGCCGTGACAGGGGGATCACTGGAGCTTTCTTT	CASSRDRGITGAFF
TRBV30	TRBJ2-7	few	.	TGTGCCTGGAGCTCCACGGGGAACGAGCAGTACTTC	CAWSSTGNEQYF
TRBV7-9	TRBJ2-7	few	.	TGTGCCAGCAGCTTAGTCGACAGCCTCTACGAGCAGTACTTC	CASSLVDSLYEQYF
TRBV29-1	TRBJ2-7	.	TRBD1	TGCAGCGTTGTGGGACAGAGTCTCGCGGGCGAGCAGTACTTC	CSVVGQSLAGEQYF
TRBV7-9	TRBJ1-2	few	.	TGTGCCAGCAGTCCTGGAGCAGGGGCCTATGGCTACACCTTC	CASSPGAGAYGYTF
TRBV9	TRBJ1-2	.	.	TGTGCCAGCAGCGTAGACCACTACGGCTACACCTTC	CASSVDHYGYTF
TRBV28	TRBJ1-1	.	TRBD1	TGTGCCAGCAGTTTAGGGGACAGGGGGCGCACTGAAGCTTTCTTT	CASSLGDRGRTEAFF
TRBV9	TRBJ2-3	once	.	TGTGCCAGCAGCGCCGAGCCCATGGGTCCCACAGATACGCAGTATTTT	CASSAEPMGPTDTQYF
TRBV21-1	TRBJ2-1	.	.	TGTGCCAGCAGCTCCCGGAAAGGACAGGACGGTGAGCAGTTCTTC	CASSSRKGQDGEQFF
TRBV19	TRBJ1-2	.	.	TGTGCCAGTAGTTGGGGTGTGGGTTTGGACTATGGCTACACCTTC	CASSWGVGLDYGYTF
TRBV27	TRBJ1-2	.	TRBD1	TGTGCCAGCAGTCGCATCAGGGGGCTCGGAGGCTACACCTTC	CASSRIRGLGGYTF
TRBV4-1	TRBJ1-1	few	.	TGCGCCAGCAGCCAACCTCGGACACCTGTGAACACTGAAGCTTTCTTT	CASSQPRTPVNTEAFF
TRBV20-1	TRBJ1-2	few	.	TGCAGTGCTGCGGGGCAAGGTGGCTACACCTTC	CSAAGQGGYTF
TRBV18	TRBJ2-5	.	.	TGTGCCAGCTCACCGGTAGGGGGGCGAGAGACCCAGTACTTC	CASSPVGGRETQYF
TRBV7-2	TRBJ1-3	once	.	TGTGCCAGCAGCTTAGGGAGGGACACAGGAAACACCATATATTTT	CASSLGRDTGNTIYF
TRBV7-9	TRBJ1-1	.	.	TGTGCCAGCAGCTCCTACACTGAAGCTTTCTTT	CASSSYTEAFF
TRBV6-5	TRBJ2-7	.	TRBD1	TGTGCCAGCAGTTACTCAACGGACAGGGGGTACGAGCAGTACTTC	CASSYSTDRGYEQYF
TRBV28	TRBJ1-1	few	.	TGTGCCAGCAGCCCTCCTAGAGGGCGAAGGACTGAAGCTTTCTTT	CASSPPRGRRTEAFF
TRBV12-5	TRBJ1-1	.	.	TGTGCTAGTGTTATGGTATCTGGCACTGAAGCTTTCTTT	CASVMVSGTEAFF
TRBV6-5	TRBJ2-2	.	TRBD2	TGTGCCAGCAGTCGGGGGGCGAACACCGGGGAGCTGTTTTTT	CASSRGANTGELFF
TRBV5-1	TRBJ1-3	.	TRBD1	TGCGCCAGCAGCTGGACAGGGGGCTCTGGAAACACCATATATTTT	CASSWTGGSGNTIYF
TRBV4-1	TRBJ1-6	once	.	TGCGCCAGCAGCCGGTACGTGGGACAACAAAATTCACCCCTCCACTTT	CASSRYVGQQNSPLHF
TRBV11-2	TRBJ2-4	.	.	TGTGCCAGCAGGCCTCTAGCCAAAAACATTCAGTACTTC	CASRPLAKNIQYF
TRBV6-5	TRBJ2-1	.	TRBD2	TGTGCCAGCAGAGAGCGGGGGGGCCCCTACAATGAGCAGTTCTTC	CASRERGGPYNEQFF
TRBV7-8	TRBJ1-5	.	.	TGTGCCAGCAGCTCGCTACAGGGCCCGGCTGTGATTCAGCCCCAGCATTTT	CASSSLQGPAVIQPQHF
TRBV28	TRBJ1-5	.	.	TGTGCCAGCAGTCCGCCCGGAGGGGGGAATCAGCCCCAGCATTTT	CASSPPGGGNQPQHF
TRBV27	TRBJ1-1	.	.	TGTGCCAGCAGTTCAGTAACAGTATGGGGCACTGAAGCTTTCTTT	CASSSVTVWGTEAFF
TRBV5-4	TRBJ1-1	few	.	TGTGCCAGCAGCCCGGACTCAGGGAGAACTGAAGCTTTCTTT	CASSPDSGRTEAFF
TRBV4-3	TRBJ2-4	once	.	TGCGCCAGCAGCCAAGATTTCTGGGGACTAAACATTCAGTACTTC	CASSQDFWGLNIQYF
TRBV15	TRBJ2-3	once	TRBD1	TGTGCCACCAGCAGGAGGACAGGGGGCACAGATACGCAGTATTTT	CATSRRTGGTDTQYF
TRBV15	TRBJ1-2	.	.	TGTGCCACCAGCAGAAACCGGCCCCTCACCCCCACCTTC	CATSRNRPLTPTF
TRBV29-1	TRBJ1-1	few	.	TGCAGCGTTGGAGGGGGTACTGAAGCTTTCTTT	CSVGGGTEAFF
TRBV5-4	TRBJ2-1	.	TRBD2	TGTGCCAGCAGAGCAAGCGGGGGGGCCTCCTACAATGAGCAGTTCTTC	CASRASGGASYNEQFF
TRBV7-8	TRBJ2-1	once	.	TGTGCCAGCAGCTTGGGCTCCAGCTCCTACAATGAGCAGTTCTTC	CASSLGSSSYNEQFF
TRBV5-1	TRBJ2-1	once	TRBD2	TGCGCCAGCAGCTTGAGCTTTGGGGGGGGTTACAATGAGCAGTTCTTC	CASSLSFGGGYNEQFF
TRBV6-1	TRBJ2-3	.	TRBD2	TGTGCCAGCAGCTTTAAGCGGGGTAGCACAGATACGCAGTATTTT	CASSFKRGSTDTQYF
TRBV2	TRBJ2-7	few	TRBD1	TGTGCCACCCAAGGACAGGGGTACGAGCAGTACTTC	CATQGQGYEQYF
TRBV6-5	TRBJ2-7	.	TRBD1	TGTGCCAGCAGTTTAAGGTCAGGGGGTTCCGAGCAGTACTTC	CASSLRSGGSEQYF
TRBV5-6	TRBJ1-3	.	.	TGTGCCAGCAGCTTGGGGCCCGAGGCCACCATATATTTT	CASSLGPEATIYF
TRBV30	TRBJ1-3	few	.	TGTGCCTGGAGTTGGATCTCTGGAAACACCATATATTTT	CAWSWISGNTIYF
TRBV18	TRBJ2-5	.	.	TGTGCCAGCTCACCTCCCCCCGGAGAGACCCAGTACTTC	CASSPPPGETQYF
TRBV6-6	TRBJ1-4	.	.	TGTGCCAGCAGTTACTCCCGTGGGACTAATGAAAAACTGTTTTTT	CASSYSRGTNEKLFF
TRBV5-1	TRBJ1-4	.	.	TGCGCCAGCAGGGACAGTAATAATGAAAAACTGTTTTTT	CASRDSNNEKLFF
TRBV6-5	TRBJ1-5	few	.	TGTGCCAGCAGTTACCCCCTCCCCAGTGCCCAGCCCCAGCATTTT	CASSYPLPSAQPQHF
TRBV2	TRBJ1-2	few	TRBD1	TGTGCCAGCAGTGAAGGGACAGGGGTGCGCGGCTACACCTTC	CASSEGTGVRGYTF
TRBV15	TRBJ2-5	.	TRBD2	TGTGCCACCAGCACAACGCTAGCGGGAGCTCGTGAGACCCAGTACTTC	CATSTTLAGARETQYF
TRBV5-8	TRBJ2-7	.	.	TGTGCCAGCAGCGGACAGACCTACGAGCAGTACTTC	CASSGQTYEQYF
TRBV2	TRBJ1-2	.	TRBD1	TGTGCCAGCACTCTGGACAGGCGTTCGTATGGCTACACCTTC	CASTLDRRSYGYTF